Detailed here is one T cell receptor beta chain. V dropped 1 base and J dropped 7 bases, with 11 bases sitting between them. Germline assignment: CDR1 SGHTA and CDR2 FQGNSA. The CDR3 contains 14 residues. Method: immunoSEQ multiplex PCR; TCRdb's copy keeps in-frame clones and lacks some. In the table there are 120,000 to 150,000 clones, approximately 85% of which are singletons. The sample is drawn from a study of blood T cell repertoires in COVID-19. Overall study: The analysed material was cDNA or gDNA that came from T cells, B-cell-depleted T cells, or PBMCs.

The sequenced material came from peripheral blood. V and J are TRBV7-2 and TRBJ2-1, with D possibly TRBD2 on 6 matching bases. This sequence was found in a human donor with acute or convalescent COVID-19. The donor label of this sample is uncertain. CDR3 coding DNA: TGTGCCAGCAGCTTAGTGTTAGCGGTGAATGAGCAGTTCTTC. Protein product: CASSLVLAVNEQFF.